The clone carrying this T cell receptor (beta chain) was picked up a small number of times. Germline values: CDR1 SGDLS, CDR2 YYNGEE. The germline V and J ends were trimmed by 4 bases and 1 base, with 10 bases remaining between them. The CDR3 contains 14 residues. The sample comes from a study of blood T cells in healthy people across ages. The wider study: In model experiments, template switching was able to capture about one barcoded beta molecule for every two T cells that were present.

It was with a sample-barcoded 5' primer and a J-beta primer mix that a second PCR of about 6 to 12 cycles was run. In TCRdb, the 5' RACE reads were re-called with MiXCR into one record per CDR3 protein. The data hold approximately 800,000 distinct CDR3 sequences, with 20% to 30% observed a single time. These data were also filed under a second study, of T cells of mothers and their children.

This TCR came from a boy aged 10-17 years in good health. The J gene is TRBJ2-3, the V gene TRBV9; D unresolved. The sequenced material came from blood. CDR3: CASSTSPGTDTQYF. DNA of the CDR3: TGTGCCAGCAGCACTTCACCGGGCACAGATACGCAGTATTTT. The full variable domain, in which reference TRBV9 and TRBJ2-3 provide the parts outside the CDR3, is DSGVTQTPKHLITATGQRVTLRCSPRSGDLSVYWYQQSLDQGLQFLIQYYNGEERAKGNILERFSAQQFPDLHSELNLSSLELGDSALYFCASSTSPGTDTQYFGPGTRLTVL.